This T cell receptor beta chain was documented in a study of CD8+CD57+ T cells in acquired aplastic anemia. Genomic DNA provided the template from which TCR beta VDJ and CDR3 profiles were obtained. MiXCR was run by TCRdb on the reads, yielding one entry per CDR3 protein. The repertoire holds fewer than 200,000 distinct CDR3 sequences, with 70% to 75% as singletons. Flow cytometry had shown expanded CD8+CD57+ cells in the patients chosen for sequencing. The CDR3 is 13 residues long. From germline, CDR1 is SQVTM and CDR2 ANQGSEA. V gave up 4 bases and J gave up 2 bases, with 12 bases separating them. The chain combines TRBV29-1 with TRBJ2-7; D is possibly TRBD2 (7 bases). The source material was sorted CD4+, CD8+, or CD8+CD57+ T cells (not recorded which) from PBMCs. The sequence derives from a human donor with aplastic anemia. CDR3 nucleotides: TGCAGCGTTGGGGGGGGACAAGCCTACGAGCAGTACTTC. Its protein is CSVGGGQAYEQYF.